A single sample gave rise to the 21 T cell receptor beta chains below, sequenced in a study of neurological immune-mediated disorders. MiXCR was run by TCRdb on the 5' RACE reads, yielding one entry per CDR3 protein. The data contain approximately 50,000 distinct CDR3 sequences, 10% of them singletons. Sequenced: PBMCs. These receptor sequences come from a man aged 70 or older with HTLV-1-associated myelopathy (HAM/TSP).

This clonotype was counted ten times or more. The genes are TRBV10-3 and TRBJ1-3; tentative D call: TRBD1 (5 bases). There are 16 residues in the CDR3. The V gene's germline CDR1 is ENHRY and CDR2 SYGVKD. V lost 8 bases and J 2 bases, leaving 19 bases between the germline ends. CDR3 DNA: TGTGCCATCGGCCAGCGGGGCGCGATGCCTGGAAACACCATATATTTT. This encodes CAIGQRGAMPGNTIYF.

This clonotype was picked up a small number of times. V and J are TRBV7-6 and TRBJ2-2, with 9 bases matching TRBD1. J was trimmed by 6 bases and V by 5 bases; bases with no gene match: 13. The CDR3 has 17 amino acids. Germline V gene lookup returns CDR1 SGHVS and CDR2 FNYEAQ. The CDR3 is CASSLASGTGMAGELFF. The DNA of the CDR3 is TGTGCCAGCAGCCTGGCCTCCGGGACAGGGATGGCCGGGGAGCTGTTTTTT.

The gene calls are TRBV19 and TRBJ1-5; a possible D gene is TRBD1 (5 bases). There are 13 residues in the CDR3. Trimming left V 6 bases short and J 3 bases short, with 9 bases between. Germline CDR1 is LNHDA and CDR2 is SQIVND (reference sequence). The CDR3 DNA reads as TGTGCCAGTAGGGGGGAATTCAATCAGCCCCAGCATTTT. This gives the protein CASRGEFNQPQHF.

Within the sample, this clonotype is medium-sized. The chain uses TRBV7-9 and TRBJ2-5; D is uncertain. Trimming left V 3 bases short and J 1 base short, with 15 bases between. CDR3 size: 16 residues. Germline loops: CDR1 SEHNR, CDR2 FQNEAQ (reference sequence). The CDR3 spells CASSFLFGATQETQYF. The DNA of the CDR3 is TGTGCCAGCAGCTTCCTCTTTGGCGCCACCCAAGAGACCCAGTACTTC.

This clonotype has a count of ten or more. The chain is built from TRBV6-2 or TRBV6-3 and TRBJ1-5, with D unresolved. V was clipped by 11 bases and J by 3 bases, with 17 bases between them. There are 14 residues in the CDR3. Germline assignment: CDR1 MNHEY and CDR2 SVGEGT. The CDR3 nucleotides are TGTGCCGTGAAGGGTGCGGACGCCAATCAGCCCCAGCATTTT. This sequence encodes CAVKGADANQPQHF.

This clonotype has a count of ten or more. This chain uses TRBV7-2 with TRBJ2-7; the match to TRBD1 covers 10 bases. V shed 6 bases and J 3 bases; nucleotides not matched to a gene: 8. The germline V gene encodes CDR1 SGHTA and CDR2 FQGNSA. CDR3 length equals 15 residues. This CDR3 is CASRRGRTGGYEQYF. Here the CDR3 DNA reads TGTGCCAGCAGGAGGGGCCGGACAGGGGGCTACGAGCAGTACTTC.

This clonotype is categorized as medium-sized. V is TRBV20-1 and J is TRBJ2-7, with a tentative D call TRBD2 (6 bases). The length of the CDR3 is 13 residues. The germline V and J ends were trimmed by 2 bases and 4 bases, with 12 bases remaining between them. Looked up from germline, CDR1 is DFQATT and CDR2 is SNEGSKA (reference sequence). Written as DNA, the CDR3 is TGCAGTGCTAGACAGGCGGGATTGTACGAGCAGTACTTC. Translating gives CSARQAGLYEQYF.

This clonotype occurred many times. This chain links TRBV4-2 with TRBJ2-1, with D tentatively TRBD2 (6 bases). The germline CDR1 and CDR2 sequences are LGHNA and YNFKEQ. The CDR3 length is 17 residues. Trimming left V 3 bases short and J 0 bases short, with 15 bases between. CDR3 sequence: CASSQGLADASYNEQFF. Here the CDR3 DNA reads TGTGCCAGCAGCCAGGGTTTAGCGGATGCCTCCTACAATGAGCAGTTCTTC.

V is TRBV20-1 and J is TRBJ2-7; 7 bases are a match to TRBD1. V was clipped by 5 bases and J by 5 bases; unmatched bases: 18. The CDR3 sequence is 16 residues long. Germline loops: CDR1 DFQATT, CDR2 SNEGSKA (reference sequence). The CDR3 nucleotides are TGCAGTGCTGCCCGGTCCGGGACAGTGGCTCTCCACGAGCAGTACTTC. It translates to CSAARSGTVALHEQYF.

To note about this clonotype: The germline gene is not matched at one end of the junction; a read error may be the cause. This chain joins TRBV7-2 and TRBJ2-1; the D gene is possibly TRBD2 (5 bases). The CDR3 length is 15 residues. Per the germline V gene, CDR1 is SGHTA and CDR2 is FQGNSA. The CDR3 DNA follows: TGTGTCAGCAGTTTGTCCCCGCGTAGCGAGGGTGAGCAGTTCTTC. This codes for CVSSLSPRSEGEQFF.

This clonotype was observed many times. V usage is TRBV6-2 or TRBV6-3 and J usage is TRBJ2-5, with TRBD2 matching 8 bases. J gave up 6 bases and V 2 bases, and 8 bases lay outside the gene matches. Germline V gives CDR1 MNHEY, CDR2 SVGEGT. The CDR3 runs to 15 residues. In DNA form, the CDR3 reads TGTGCCAGCAGTTACAGTGGCGGGAGGAGGAAGACCCAGTACTTC. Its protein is CASSYSGGRRKTQYF.

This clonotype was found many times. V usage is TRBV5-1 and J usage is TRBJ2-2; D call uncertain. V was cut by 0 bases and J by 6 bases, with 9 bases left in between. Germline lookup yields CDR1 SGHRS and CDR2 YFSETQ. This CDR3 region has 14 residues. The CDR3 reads CASSLVFPPGELFF. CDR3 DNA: TGCGCCAGCAGCTTGGTCTTTCCCCCCGGGGAGCTGTTTTTT.

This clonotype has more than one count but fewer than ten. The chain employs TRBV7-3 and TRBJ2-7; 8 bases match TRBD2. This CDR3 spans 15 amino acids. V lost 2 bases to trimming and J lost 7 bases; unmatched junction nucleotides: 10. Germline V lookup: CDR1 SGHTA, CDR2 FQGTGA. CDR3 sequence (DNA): TGTGCCAGCAGCTTACGACCAGCGGGAGCTGGGGAGCAGTACTTC. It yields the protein CASSLRPAGAGEQYF.

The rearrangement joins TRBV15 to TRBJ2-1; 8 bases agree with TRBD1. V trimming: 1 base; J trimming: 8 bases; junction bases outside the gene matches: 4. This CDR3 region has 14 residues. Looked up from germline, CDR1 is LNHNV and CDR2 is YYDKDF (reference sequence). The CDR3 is CATSRGQGNDEQFF. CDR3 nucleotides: TGTGCCACCAGCAGAGGACAGGGGAACGATGAGCAGTTCTTC.

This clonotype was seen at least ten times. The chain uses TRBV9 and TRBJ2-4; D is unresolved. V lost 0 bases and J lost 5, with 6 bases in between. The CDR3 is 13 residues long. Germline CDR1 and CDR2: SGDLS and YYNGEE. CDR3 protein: CASSVGVENIQYF. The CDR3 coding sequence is TGTGCCAGCAGCGTAGGGGTGGAAAACATTCAGTACTTC.

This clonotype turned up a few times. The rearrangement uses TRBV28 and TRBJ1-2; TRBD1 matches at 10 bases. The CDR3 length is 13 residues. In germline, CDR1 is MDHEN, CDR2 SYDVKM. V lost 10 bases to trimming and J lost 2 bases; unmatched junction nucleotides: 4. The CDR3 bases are TGTGCCACCTGGACAGGGGGAAACTATGGCTACACCTTC. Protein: CATWTGGNYGYTF.

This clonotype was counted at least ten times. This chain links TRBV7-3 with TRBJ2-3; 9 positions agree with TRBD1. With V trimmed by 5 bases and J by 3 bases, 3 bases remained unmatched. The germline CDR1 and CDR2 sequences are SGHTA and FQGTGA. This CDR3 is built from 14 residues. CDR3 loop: CASSPDRGTDTQYF. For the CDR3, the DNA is TGTGCCAGCAGCCCGGACAGGGGAACAGATACGCAGTATTTT.

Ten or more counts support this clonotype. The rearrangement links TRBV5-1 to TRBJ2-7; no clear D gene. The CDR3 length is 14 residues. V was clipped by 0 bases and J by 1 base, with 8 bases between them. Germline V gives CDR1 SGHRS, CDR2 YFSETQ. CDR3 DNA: TGCGCCAGCAGCTTGGCGGCTAGATCCTACGAGCAGTACTTC. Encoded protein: CASSLAARSYEQYF.

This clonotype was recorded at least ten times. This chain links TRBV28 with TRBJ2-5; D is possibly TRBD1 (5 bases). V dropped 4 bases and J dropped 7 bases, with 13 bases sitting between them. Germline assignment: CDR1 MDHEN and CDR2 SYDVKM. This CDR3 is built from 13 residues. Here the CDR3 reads CASSSSGKGTQYF. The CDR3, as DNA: TGTGCCAGCAGTTCATCAGGGAAGGGGACCCAGTACTTC.

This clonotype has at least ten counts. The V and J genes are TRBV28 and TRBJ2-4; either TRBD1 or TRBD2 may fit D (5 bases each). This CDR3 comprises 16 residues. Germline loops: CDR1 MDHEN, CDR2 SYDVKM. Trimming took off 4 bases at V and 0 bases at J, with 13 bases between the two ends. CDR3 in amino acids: CASSYSGLLAKNIQYF. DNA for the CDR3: TGTGCCAGCAGTTATTCGGGGCTACTAGCCAAAAACATTCAGTACTTC.

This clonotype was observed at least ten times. The CDR3 DNA follows: TGTGCCAGCAGCTTGACCGTAGATTCACCCCTCCACTTT. Translation gives CASSLTVDSPLHF. The genes are TRBV7-2 and TRBJ1-6; D gene uncertain. The V gene's germline CDR1 is SGHTA and CDR2 FQGNSA. The CDR3 is 13 amino acids. With 3 bases removed from V and 8 bases from J, the gap between germline ends came to 8 bases.